This T cell receptor beta chain was identified during a study of blood T cell repertoires in COVID-19. Study in general: Donors in the United States, Italy and Spain gave samples during acute or convalescent COVID-19. T cells, B-cell-depleted T cells, or PBMCs provided the cDNA or gDNA that served as material.

In this sample, this clone turned up once. In the study's own analysis: By means of reference gene primer amplification, nucleated cell counts were estimated. Produced via immunoSEQ multiplex PCR; TCRdb's table is partial and in-frame only. That table is the source of V, J and clone size, and D and trimming were worked out from the DNA. Here the sample spans some 280,000 clones, around 85% being singletons. The sequence was obtained from a woman aged 50 to 60 with active or convalescent COVID-19. Specimen: peripheral blood.

The CDR3 protein is CASSLSSAHTGELFF. CDR3 bases: TGTGCCAGCAGCTTATCCTCCGCGCACACCGGGGAGCTGTTTTTT. The gene calls are TRBV11-3 and TRBJ2-2; D gene ambiguous. Germline CDR1 reads SGHNT; CDR2 reads YENEEA. Trimming removed 2 bases from V and 3 bases from J, with 10 bases in between. CDR3 length: 15 residues.